The 27 T cell receptor beta chains listed next were all sequenced from one sample in a study of blood T cells in healthy people across ages. Alongside a J-beta primer mix, a sample-barcoded 5' primer served in a second PCR lasting about 7 to 12 cycles. From the 5' RACE reads, TCRdb called clonotypes with MiXCR, one entry per CDR3 protein. The sample holds about 930,000 distinct CDR3 sequences, about 27% seen once. These data were also reused for a study on T cells of mothers and their children.

Sequencing was performed on blood. The source of these receptors is a woman between 40 and 55 years old in good health.

Only one count was recorded for this clonotype. This chain uses TRBV12-3 or TRBV12-4 with TRBJ1-2; D ambiguous. V was shortened by 3 bases and J by 5 bases, with 7 bases between the two germline ends. The CDR3 covers 12 residues. CDR3 nucleotide sequence: TGTGCCAGCAGTTTCCAGAAATATGGCTACACCTTC. It yields the protein CASSFQKYGYTF.

The genes are TRBV7-9 and TRBJ2-3, with TRBD2 matching 7 bases. Trimming removed 5 bases from V and 4 bases from J; junction bases left unmatched: 9. CDR3 size: 15 residues. CDR1 and CDR2 (germline): SEHNR, FQNEAQ (reference sequence). The CDR3 DNA is TGTGCCAGCAGCGCCCAAAGCGGGGTTTCAGATACGCAGTATTTT. It codes for CASSAQSGVSDTQYF.

The chain employs TRBV9 and TRBJ1-2, with TRBD1 matching over 10 bases. This CDR3 has 17 residues. The germline V gene has CDR1 SGDLS and CDR2 YYNGEE. V was pared by 4 bases and J by 3 bases, with 12 bases of the junction left unmatched. This CDR3 is CASSSRDRGEWDYGYTF. Written as DNA, the CDR3 is TGTGCCAGCAGCTCCCGGGACAGGGGAGAATGGGACTATGGCTACACCTTC.

The table lists this clonotype with a few counts. The chain links TRBV2 to TRBJ2-1; 9 bases are a match to TRBD2. Per germline, CDR1 SNHLY and CDR2 FYNNEI. The CDR3 length is 13 residues. The junction had 6 bases not matched to a gene; V was cut back by 8 bases and J by 7 bases. CDR3 nucleotides: TGTGCCAGCTTGCTAGCGGGGCGGAATGAGCAGTTCTTC. This translates into CASLLAGRNEQFF.

V usage is TRBV5-1 and J usage is TRBJ1-6; a weak D match, TRBD1 (5 bases). Trimming stripped 0 bases from V and 5 bases from J, with 15 bases between. Germline V gene data show CDR1 as SGHRS and CDR2 as YFSETQ. CDR3 length: 17 amino acids. CDR3 region: CASSLGGPTENNSPLHF. The DNA of the CDR3 is TGCGCCAGCAGCTTGGGGGGCCCGACAGAAAATAATTCACCCCTCCACTTT.

In this sample, this clonotype turned up a few times. This sequence joins TRBV20-1 and TRBJ1-5, with TRBD1 matching 7 bases. The CDR3 has 16 amino acids. CDR1 is DFQATT and CDR2 is SNEGSKA in the germline V gene (reference sequence). The V and J ends lost 6 bases and 6 bases, in that order; junction bases with no gene match: 17. The CDR3 loop is CSAVTATGLSAQPQHF. CDR3 nucleotide sequence: TGCAGTGCCGTTACGGCGACAGGGTTGAGCGCTCAGCCCCAGCATTTT.

The chain joins TRBV5-1 to TRBJ2-2; tentatively, D is TRBD1 (6 bases). Germline V gene sequence: CDR1 SGHRS, CDR2 YFSETQ. This CDR3 has 14 residues. Trimming cost V 4 bases and J 7 bases, with 14 bases left between them. Here the CDR3 DNA reads TGCGCCAGCAGCCACGGACAGATAGGCGGGGAGCTGTTTTTT. Translated, it gives CASSHGQIGGELFF.

This clonotype was seen at least ten times. The chain is built from TRBV20-1 and TRBJ2-3, with TRBD2 matching over 9 bases. Germline lookup yields CDR1 DFQATT and CDR2 SNEGSKA (reference sequence). The CDR3 runs to 16 residues. Trimming at V came to 1 base and at J to 4 bases, leaving 9 bases not matched to a gene. This CDR3 reads CSARVSASGVSDTQYF. CDR3 coding DNA: TGCAGTGCTAGAGTTTCTGCTAGCGGGGTGTCAGATACGCAGTATTTT.

The table lists this clonotype with a few counts. V is TRBV27 and J is TRBJ1-5; a weak D match, TRBD1 (6 bases). V lost 4 bases to trimming and J lost 7 bases, with 11 bases between them. Germline CDR1 and CDR2: MNHEY and SMNVEV (reference sequence). CDR3 length equals 13 residues. CDR3: CASSSSGVQPQHF. CDR3 DNA: TGTGCCAGCAGTTCCTCAGGGGTCCAGCCCCAGCATTTT.

The sample holds many counts of this clonotype. The chain is built from TRBV27 and TRBJ2-1; possibly TRBD1 or TRBD2 for D (5 bases each). The germline V gene encodes CDR1 MNHEY and CDR2 SMNVEV (reference sequence). The V gene lost 5 bases and the J gene lost 5 bases, with 13 bases spanning the gap. There are 14 residues in the CDR3. As DNA, the CDR3 is TGTGCCAGCAGTCCGTGGGACGGCAACAATGAGCAGTTCTTC. Residues: CASSPWDGNNEQFF.

The rearrangement uses TRBV7-9 and TRBJ1-2; TRBD1 might be the D (6 bases). The V end was cut by 4 bases, the J end by 3 bases, with 12 bases between. This CDR3 has 14 residues. Germline assignment: CDR1 SEHNR and CDR2 FQNEAQ (reference sequence). The CDR3 here is CASSSGALYYGYTF. The CDR3 DNA is TGTGCCAGCAGCTCGGGGGCCCTTTACTATGGCTACACCTTC.

This clonotype has a handful of counts. V is TRBV27 and J is TRBJ1-1; D unclear. Looked up from germline, CDR1 is MNHEY and CDR2 is SMNVEV (reference sequence). The CDR3 totals 15 residues. With 4 bases removed from V and 5 bases from J, the gap between germline ends came to 17 bases. CDR3 in DNA: TGTGCCAGCAGTTCGGGGTTTCCCCTAGGTACTGAAGCTTTCTTT. Translating it yields CASSSGFPLGTEAFF.

Remarks on this clonotype: A much larger clone is a single base away; this may be a read error. This chain joins TRBV2 and TRBJ2-3, with TRBD2 identical over 11 bases. Germline V CDR1 and CDR2: SNHLY, FYNNEI. The CDR3 sequence is 16 residues long. The CDR3 DNA reads TGTGTCAGCAGTCCTCCGGGACTAGCGGAATTAGATACGCAGTATTTT. It translates to CVSSPPGLAELDTQYF.

The chain employs TRBV30 and TRBJ2-4; 9 nucleotides line up with TRBD1. V trimming: 0 bases; J trimming: 0 bases; junction bases outside the gene matches: 3. The germline V gene encodes CDR1 GTSNPN and CDR2 SVGIG (reference sequence). This CDR3 comprises 16 residues. The CDR3 sequence: CAWSVGTGLAKNIQYF. The CDR3 DNA reads as TGTGCCTGGAGTGTGGGGACAGGGTTAGCCAAAAACATTCAGTACTTC.

The chain recombines TRBV5-1 with TRBJ1-1; D gene ambiguous. The CDR3 has 15 residues. Germline V lookup: CDR1 SGHRS, CDR2 YFSETQ. V was trimmed by 4 bases and J by 1 base, leaving 14 bases between them. Here the CDR3 DNA reads TGCGCCAGCAGCCTCTACGGGAAGACGAACACTGAAGCTTTCTTT. As protein: CASSLYGKTNTEAFF.

The V gene is TRBV28, the J gene TRBJ2-4, with 9 bases aligning to TRBD1. The closer fit of TRBJ2-7 to the DNA end suggests the J call may be wrong. CDR3 length: 15 residues. The germline V gene has CDR1 MDHEN and CDR2 SYDVKM. Here the CDR3 DNA reads TGTGCCAGCAGGGGACGGGGACAGGGTAGGGTCGAGCAGTACTTC. It specifies CASRGRGQGRVEQYF.

The CDR3 DNA reads as TGCGCCAGCAGCTTGGGGCCGGGGACAGCCAACGAGCAGTACTTC. Translation gives CASSLGPGTANEQYF. This chain uses TRBV5-1 with TRBJ2-7, with 7 bases identical to TRBD1. The CDR3 is made up of 15 amino acids. From germline, CDR1 is SGHRS and CDR2 YFSETQ. J was trimmed by 5 bases and V by 0 bases; bases with no gene match: 8.

This clonotype was found a few times. The V gene is TRBV29-1, the J gene TRBJ2-1, with D perhaps matching TRBD1 (6 bases). The V end was cut by 6 bases, the J end by 8 bases, with 14 bases between. The V gene's germline CDR1 is SQVTM and CDR2 ANQGSEA. The CDR3 runs to 12 residues. CDR3 coding DNA: TGCAGCGTATCGACAGGTTTATATGAGCAGTTCTTC. The encoded protein is CSVSTGLYEQFF.

This clonotype was counted a few times. V gene TRBV6-4 combines with J gene TRBJ2-3; tentatively, D is TRBD2 (7 bases). CDR3 length: 14 residues. Per the germline V gene, CDR1 is MRHNA and CDR2 is SNTAGT. V gave up 8 bases and J gave up 2 bases, with 14 bases separating them. The CDR3 is CASAAGADTDTQYF. CDR3 coding DNA: TGTGCCAGCGCGGCGGGGGCCGACACAGATACGCAGTATTTT.

Ten or more counts support this clonotype. The gene calls are TRBV4-1 and TRBJ1-1, with TRBD1 matching 7 bases. The CDR3 contains 16 residues. The J segment lost 3 bases and the V segment lost 2 bases, leaving 9 bases of the junction unmatched. The germline V gene encodes CDR1 MGHRA and CDR2 YSYEKL. The CDR3, as DNA: TGCGCCAGCAGCCAAAATCCTACAGGGGACCACACTGAAGCTTTCTTT. It specifies CASSQNPTGDHTEAFF.

This clonotype has only a few counts. The chain joins TRBV25-1 to TRBJ1-4; D remains ambiguous. V was pared by 3 bases and J by 8 bases, with 4 bases between. The CDR3 is 11 amino acids. The germline V gene has CDR1 MGHDK and CDR2 SYGVNS. In DNA, the CDR3 is TGTGCCAGCAGTGAGCGGGAAAAACTGTTTTTT. Amino acid sequence: CASSEREKLFF.

V usage is TRBV12-3 or TRBV12-4 and J usage is TRBJ1-4; the D gene is possibly TRBD1 (5 bases). Trimming cost V 6 bases and J 7 bases, with 15 bases left between them. The CDR3 is 14 residues long. In DNA form, the CDR3 reads TGTGCCAGCAGCCTGGGGGGTTTGGCTGAAAAACTGTTTTTT. This gives the protein CASSLGGLAEKLFF.

This clonotype was seen once. In nucleotides, the CDR3 is TGCAGTGCACCTGACAGGCGCCTCGCCCGGCAGTACTTC. This translates into CSAPDRRLARQYF. This rearrangement joins TRBV20-1 to TRBJ2-5, with D possibly matching TRBD1 (6 bases). CDR1 is DFQATT and CDR2 is SNEGSKA in the germline V gene (reference sequence). This CDR3 spans 13 amino acids. Trimming took 6 bases from V and 11 from J, leaving 22 bases between them.

This clonotype was counted ten times or more. The chain couples TRBV18 to TRBJ2-7, with 9 bases matching TRBD1. The trim removed 5 bases at V and 4 bases at J, leaving 6 bases unmatched. Germline V lookup: CDR1 KGHSH, CDR2 LQKENI. There are 14 residues in the CDR3. CDR3 DNA sequence: TGTGCCAGCTCAGGCACCGGGACAGGGTACGAGCAGTACTTC. Amino acid sequence: CASSGTGTGYEQYF.

J is TRBJ2-4 and V is TRBV24-1; TRBD1 or TRBD2 may be the D gene (5 bases each). The CDR3 runs 17 residues. Trimming took 4 bases from V and 0 from J, leaving 15 bases between them. Germline values: CDR1 KGHDR, CDR2 SFDVKD. Here the CDR3 reads CATSDPRDRLAKNIQYF. The CDR3 coding sequence is TGTGCCACCAGTGACCCCCGGGACCGATTAGCCAAAAACATTCAGTACTTC.

In its sample, this clonotype was seen once. CDR3 amino acids: CASSPLFSLGKIYEQYF. Here the CDR3 DNA reads TGCGCCAGCAGCCCGCTATTTTCTTTGGGAAAGATCTACGAGCAGTACTTC. The J gene is TRBJ2-4, the V gene TRBV5-1; D gene ambiguous. The end of the DNA fits TRBJ2-7 better, so the J call may be wrong. CDR1 is SGHRS and CDR2 is YFSETQ in the germline V gene. The CDR3 length is 17 residues.

This clonotype was seen ten or more times. This sequence joins TRBV5-1 and TRBJ2-5, with D hard to call. The length of the CDR3 is 15 residues. Germline values: CDR1 SGHRS, CDR2 YFSETQ. Trimming removed 0 bases at V and 2 bases at J, with 11 bases between. CDR3 DNA sequence: TGCGCCAGCAGCTTGGTACGATCAGAGCAAGAGACCCAGTACTTC. It yields the protein CASSLVRSEQETQYF.